The T cell receptor (beta chain) described here comes from a study of blood T cells in healthy people across ages. A second PCR, run for about 7 to 11 cycles, used a sample-barcoded 5' primer plus a J-beta primer mix. Each cDNA molecule carried a tag from a template-switch adaptor that contained 12 random nucleotides. TCRdb ran MiXCR on the 5' RACE reads and lists one entry per CDR3 protein. The sample has a few hundred thousand distinct CDR3 sequences, roughly a quarter seen once; the top ten hold over 3.5%. Between the trimmed V and J ends, which lost 0 bases and 4 bases, there was a span of 10 bases. Germline V gene lookup returns CDR1 SQVTM and CDR2 ANQGSEA. The CDR3 is 14 amino acids. This same sample was also taken into another study, of T cells of mothers and their children.

The receptor's source is a boy under 10 years old in good health. The chain links TRBV29-1 to TRBJ1-5; tentative D call: TRBD1 (6 bases). Sequenced sample: blood. CDR3 in amino acids: CSVEEGGQNQPQHF. The CDR3 DNA sequence: TGCAGCGTTGAAGAGGGGGGGCAGAATCAGCCCCAGCATTTT. Full variable domain (missing parts from reference TRBV29-1 and TRBJ1-5): SAVISQKPSRDICQRGTSLTIQCQVDSQVTMMFWYRQQPGQSLTLIATANQGSEATYESGFVIDKFPISRPNLTFSTLTVSNMSPEDSSIYLCSVEEGGQNQPQHFGDGTRLSIL.